This TCR beta chain was identified in a study of tumor-infiltrating lymphocytes in primary liver carcinoma. Study-wide context: Patients diagnosed with primary liver carcinoma received treatment through surgical resection.

The CDR3 covers 15 residues. Germline V gene sequence: CDR1 SGHAT, CDR2 FQDESV (reference sequence). With a constant-region primer, TCR beta cDNA was made from 450 to 550 ng of total RNA. Modified slightly, ARM-PCR produced TCR beta libraries over three nested multiplex PCR rounds. Rounds one and two of PCR, each of roughly 10 cycles, were primed with TRBV1-TRBV30 forward primers and a C-beta reverse primer. TCRdb processed the multiplex PCR reads anew with MiXCR; each CDR3 protein has one entry. This sample carries some 180,000 distinct CDR3 sequences, 60% of them seen once, and the ten largest clones take 70% to 80%. Germline DNA was also extracted, and blood RNA derived from unsorted whole blood. Of note for this clonotype: The target antigen is unknown. Likely a read error: the CDR3 ends without its conserved phenylalanine or tryptophan.

Findings of the study overall: Overlap in tumor-adjacent and tumor-blood pairs fell below that of tumor region pairs.

The clonotype comes from a man aged 40-49 years with primary liver carcinoma and hepatitis B virus infection. The chain couples TRBV11-1 to TRBJ2-1; no clear D. Material for sequencing was peripheral blood. The CDR3 region is CASSLKTVLYNEQFV. CDR3 nucleotide sequence: TGTGCCAGCAGCTTAAAAACTGTGCTTTACAACGAGCAGTTCGTC.